Listed below are T cell receptor beta chains from one sample, sequenced in a study of CD8 T cells in ankylosing spondylitis. Using its own MiXCR run on the 5' RACE reads, TCRdb lists one record per CDR3 protein. Of just over 300,000 distinct CDR3 sequences detected, 20% appear once; the ten largest clones hold about 3.7%. Sequenced: blood, either unsorted or a sorted T cell fraction (not recorded which). The receptor source for this set is a female donor with ankylosing spondylitis or in good health (not recorded which). Each CDR3 is given with its conserved first and last residue. The order of the fields is J gene, clone size, D gene, V gene, CDR3 protein, CDR3 DNA. A D gene is named only where the DNA matches it firmly. Only part of the rows carry a size: once, few, many, or a class if the clone is expanded.

>TRBJ1-1|NA|NA|TRBV7-8
CASSSVRAPNTEAFF
TGTGCCAGCAGCTCTGTTAGGGCGCCGAACACTGAAGCTTTCTTT
>TRBJ2-5|few|NA|TRBV7-6
CASSLGRTQETQYF
TGTGCCAGCAGCTTAGGGCGGACCCAAGAGACCCAGTACTTC
>TRBJ1-5|few|NA|TRBV29-1
CSVARDPGQPQHF
TGCAGCGTTGCGAGGGACCCGGGGCAGCCCCAGCATTTT
>TRBJ2-1|NA|NA|TRBV9
CASSVDWGREQFF
TGTGCCAGCAGCGTAGACTGGGGCAGAGAGCAGTTCTTC
>TRBJ1-6|few|TRBD1|TRBV11-2
CASSSGQGNTYNSPLHF
TGTGCCAGCAGCTCAGGACAGGGCAACACCTATAATTCACCCCTCCACTTT
>TRBJ2-3|NA|NA|TRBV6-2/TRBV6-3
CASSYTGARRTDTQYF
TGTGCCAGCAGTTACACCGGAGCGCGACGCACAGATACGCAGTATTTT
>TRBJ1-1|many|NA|TRBV6-2/TRBV6-3
CASTKKGIGNTEAFF
TGTGCCAGCACCAAAAAAGGTATTGGGAACACTGAAGCTTTCTTT
>TRBJ1-1|NA|NA|TRBV6-2/TRBV6-3
CASSYEGRYTEAFF
TGTGCCAGCAGTTACGAGGGGAGGTACACTGAAGCTTTCTTT
>TRBJ1-1|many|NA|TRBV12-3/TRBV12-4
CASSSGYTEAFF
TGTGCCAGCAGTTCGGGGTACACTGAAGCTTTCTTT
>TRBJ1-5|few|TRBD1|TRBV12-3/TRBV12-4
CASSHHGQGAGQPQHF
TGTGCCAGCAGTCACCACGGACAGGGGGCCGGCCAGCCCCAGCATTTT
>TRBJ2-1|NA|NA|TRBV7-6
CASSSIRGRPNEQFF
TGTGCCAGCAGCTCCATCCGAGGGAGGCCGAATGAGCAGTTCTTC
>TRBJ2-7|NA|NA|TRBV6-1
CASSPSEGRHEQYF
TGTGCCAGCAGCCCCTCCGAAGGGCGGCACGAGCAGTACTTC
>TRBJ2-7|few|NA|TRBV7-2
CASGSGTYYEQYF
TGTGCCAGCGGATCCGGGACATACTACGAGCAGTACTTC
>TRBJ1-3|few|NA|TRBV6-2/TRBV6-3
CASSTRRDTIYF
TGTGCCAGCTCCACTCGCAGGGACACCATATATTTT
>TRBJ2-1|NA|TRBD2|TRBV15
CATSREVTSGDTYNEQFF
TGTGCCACCAGCAGAGAAGTCACTAGCGGGGATACCTACAATGAGCAGTTCTTC
>TRBJ1-1|NA|TRBD1|TRBV7-9
CASSTWTGLGTEAFF
TGTGCCAGCAGCACCTGGACAGGGCTGGGCACTGAAGCTTTCTTT
>TRBJ1-2|NA|NA|TRBV12-3/TRBV12-4
CASTLDHGGGYTF
TGTGCCAGCACCCTGGACCACGGGGGTGGCTACACCTTC
>TRBJ2-5|many|TRBD1|TRBV12-3/TRBV12-4
CASTPIPGQGAQETQYF
TGTGCCAGCACCCCTATTCCGGGACAGGGGGCGCAGGAGACCCAGTACTTC
>TRBJ2-1|few|NA|TRBV20-1
CSAAFRTRDEQFF
TGCAGTGCAGCCTTTCGAACGCGGGATGAGCAGTTCTTC
>TRBJ2-3|NA|NA|TRBV4-3
CASSQEGATDTQYF
TGCGCCAGCAGCCAAGAAGGGGCCACAGATACGCAGTATTTT
>TRBJ2-2|NA|NA|TRBV25-1
CASSEFGATGELFF
TGTGCCAGCAGTGAGTTTGGGGCGACCGGGGAGCTGTTTTTT
>TRBJ2-7|few|TRBD2|TRBV6-1
CASSPETSGSLYEQYF
TGTGCCAGCAGTCCGGAGACTAGCGGGAGTCTCTACGAGCAGTACTTC
>TRBJ2-1|medium-sized|NA|TRBV15
CATSRVVPAEQFF
TGTGCCACCAGCAGAGTCGTGCCAGCGGAGCAGTTCTTC
>TRBJ2-7|few|TRBD1|TRBV29-1
CSVRQGVSSEQYF
TGCAGCGTTAGACAGGGAGTGAGCTCCGAGCAGTACTTC
>TRBJ1-5|few|NA|TRBV4-3
CASSQEGGSNQPQHF
TGCGCCAGCAGCCAAGAGGGGGGGAGCAATCAGCCCCAGCATTTT
>TRBJ2-7|NA|NA|TRBV7-2
CASSLGLGGSYEQYF
TGTGCCAGCAGCTTAGGGCTGGGAGGCTCCTACGAGCAGTACTTC
>TRBJ2-1|NA|NA|TRBV5-1
CASSFYDSYNEQFF
TGCGCCAGCAGCTTTTATGACAGTTACAATGAGCAGTTCTTC
>TRBJ2-1|few|TRBD2|TRBV12-3/TRBV12-4
CASSFQRLAGDEQFF
TGTGCCAGCAGTTTTCAACGGCTAGCGGGAGATGAGCAGTTCTTC
>TRBJ2-1|few|NA|TRBV11-2
CASSLDGSADNEQFF
TGTGCCAGCAGCTTAGATGGTTCGGCGGACAATGAGCAGTTCTTC
>TRBJ2-1|few|TRBD2|TRBV5-6
CASMRRDYTNNEQFF
TGTGCCAGCATGCGCCGGGACTATACAAACAATGAGCAGTTCTTC
>TRBJ1-1|NA|NA|TRBV6-2/TRBV6-3
CASKPPTQNTEAFF
TGTGCCAGCAAGCCCCCCACCCAAAACACTGAAGCTTTCTTT
>TRBJ2-3|NA|NA|TRBV29-1
CSVETGGDTQYF
TGCAGCGTTGAGACCGGCGGAGATACGCAGTATTTT
>TRBJ1-1|few|TRBD1|TRBV4-3
CASSQTGANTEAFF
TGCGCCAGCAGCCAAACAGGGGCTAACACTGAAGCTTTCTTT
>TRBJ2-1|NA|NA|TRBV12-3/TRBV12-4
CASSLLRLANEQFF
TGTGCCAGCAGTTTACTTCGGCTAGCCAATGAGCAGTTCTTC
>TRBJ1-3|many|NA|TRBV20-1
CSAELNSGNTIYF
TGCAGTGCCGAACTGAACTCTGGAAACACCATATATTTT
>TRBJ1-5|NA|TRBD1|TRBV6-2/TRBV6-3
CASSYHYQGATGSNQPQHF
TGTGCCAGCAGTTACCATTACCAGGGGGCCACAGGGAGCAATCAGCCCCAGCATTTT
>TRBJ2-1|many|TRBD1|TRBV20-1
CSADVRQGGYNEQFF
TGCAGTGCCGACGTGAGACAGGGTGGGTACAATGAGCAGTTCTTC
>TRBJ2-7|few|TRBD1|TRBV4-1
CASSQVLLTPGQAIHEQYF
TGCGCCAGCAGCCAGGTACTACTCACCCCGGGACAGGCAATCCACGAGCAGTACTTC
>TRBJ2-1|NA|TRBD2|TRBV2
CASRLGGTSKFF
TGTGCCAGCAGACTCGGCGGGACTAGCAAGTTCTTC
>TRBJ1-1|NA|NA|TRBV29-1
CSVERGLGGEAFF
TGCAGCGTTGAGCGGGGGCTTGGGGGTGAAGCTTTCTTT
>TRBJ2-7|NA|NA|TRBV27
CASSFGDSSYEQYF
TGTGCCAGCAGTTTCGGGGACTCCTCCTACGAGCAGTACTTC
>TRBJ1-1|few|NA|TRBV11-2
CASSLPKGGTEAFF
TGTGCCAGCAGCTTACCGAAGGGGGGCACTGAAGCTTTCTTT
>TRBJ2-2|NA|NA|TRBV2
CASSEALRSTGELFF
TGTGCCAGCAGTGAAGCCCTCCGGAGCACCGGGGAGCTGTTTTTT
>TRBJ2-5|NA|NA|TRBV28
CASSPGGNQETQYF
TGTGCCAGCAGCCCAGGCGGGAACCAAGAGACCCAGTACTTC
>TRBJ2-2|NA|NA|TRBV5-1
CASSLSFTGELFF
TGCGCCAGCAGCTTGAGCTTCACCGGGGAGCTGTTTTTT
>TRBJ2-3|NA|TRBD2|TRBV12-3/TRBV12-4
CASSTSGSLSDTQYF
TGTGCCAGCAGCACTAGCGGGAGTCTTTCAGATACGCAGTATTTT
>TRBJ2-7|many|TRBD2|TRBV10-2
CASRLAGGSYEQYF
TGTGCCAGCAGACTAGCGGGAGGTTCCTACGAGCAGTACTTC
>TRBJ2-2|few|TRBD1|TRBV20-1
CSASDRVNTGELFF
TGCAGTGCTTCGGACAGGGTGAACACCGGGGAGCTGTTTTTT
>TRBJ1-2|NA|NA|TRBV20-1
CSARRASNYGYTF
TGCAGTGCTAGAAGGGCCTCTAACTATGGCTACACCTTC